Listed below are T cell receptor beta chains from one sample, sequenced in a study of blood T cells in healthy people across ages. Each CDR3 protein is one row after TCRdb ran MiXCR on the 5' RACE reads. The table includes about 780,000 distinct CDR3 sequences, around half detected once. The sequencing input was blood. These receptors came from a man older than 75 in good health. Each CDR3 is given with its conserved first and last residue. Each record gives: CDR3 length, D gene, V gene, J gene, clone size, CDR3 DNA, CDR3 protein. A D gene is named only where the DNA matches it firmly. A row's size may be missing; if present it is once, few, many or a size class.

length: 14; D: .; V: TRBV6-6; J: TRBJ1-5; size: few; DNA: TGTGCCAGCACCATACAGGGAGGGAATCAGCCCCAGCATTTT; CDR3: CASTIQGGNQPQHF
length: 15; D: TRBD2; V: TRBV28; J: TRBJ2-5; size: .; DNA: TGTGCCAGCAGTTTAGCGGGAGGATCGCAGGATGAGCAGTACTTC; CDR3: CASSLAGGSQDEQYF
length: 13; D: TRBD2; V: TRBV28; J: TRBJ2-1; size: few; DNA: TGTGCCAGCAGACCGGGACTAGCGGGAGGGCCGTTCTTC; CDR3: CASRPGLAGGPFF
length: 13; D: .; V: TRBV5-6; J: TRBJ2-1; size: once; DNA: TGTGCCAGCAGCTTGTTGGGGTCAAATGAGCAGTTCTTC; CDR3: CASSLLGSNEQFF
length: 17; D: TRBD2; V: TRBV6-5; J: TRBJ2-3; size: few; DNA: TGTGCCAGCAGTTACTCTTCAGCGGGGTTGAGCACAGATACGCAGTATTTT; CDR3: CASSYSSAGLSTDTQYF
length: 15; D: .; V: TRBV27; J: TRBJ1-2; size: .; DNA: TGTGCCAGCAGTCTTGTTGGGGCCCAGCTGTTTGGCTACACCTTC; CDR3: CASSLVGAQLFGYTF
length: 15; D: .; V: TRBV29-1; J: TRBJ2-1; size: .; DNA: TGCAGCGTTGATGAGGGGTCCAGCTCCTACAATGAGCAGTTCTTC; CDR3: CSVDEGSSSYNEQFF
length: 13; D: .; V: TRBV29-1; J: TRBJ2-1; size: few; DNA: TGCAGCGTTCGCCTAGCGTCCCACGGCGAGCAGTTCTTC; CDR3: CSVRLASHGEQFF
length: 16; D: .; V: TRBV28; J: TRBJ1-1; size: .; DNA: TGTGCCAGCAGGTCCCCGGGGGGCGAGGTGAACACTGAAGCTTTCTTT; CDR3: CASRSPGGEVNTEAFF
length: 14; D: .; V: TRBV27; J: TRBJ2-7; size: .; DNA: TGTGCCAGCAGTCTCCGTTCGGGAATGTGCGAGCAGTACTTC; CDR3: CASSLRSGMCEQYF
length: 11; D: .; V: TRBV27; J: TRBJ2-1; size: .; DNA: TGTGCCAGCACATTAGGGGACGAGCAGTTCTTC; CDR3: CASTLGDEQFF
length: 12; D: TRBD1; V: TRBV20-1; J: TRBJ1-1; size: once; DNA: TGCAGTGCAGTGACAGGGTACACTGAAGCTTTCTTT; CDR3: CSAVTGYTEAFF
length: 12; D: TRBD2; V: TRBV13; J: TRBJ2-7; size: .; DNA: TGTGCCAGCGGTCTAGCGGCCTACGAGCAGTACTTC; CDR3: CASGLAAYEQYF
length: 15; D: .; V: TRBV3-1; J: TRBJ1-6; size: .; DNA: TGTGCCAGCAGCCTAAACGGGGCGACGAATTCACCCCTCCACTTT; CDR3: CASSLNGATNSPLHF
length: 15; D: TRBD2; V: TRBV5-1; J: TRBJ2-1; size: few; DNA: TGCGCCAGCAGCTTGGGGGCTAGCGGAGGGTATGAGCAGTTCTTC; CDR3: CASSLGASGGYEQFF
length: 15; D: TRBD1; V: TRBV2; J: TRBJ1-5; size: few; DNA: TGTGCCAGCAGCCCTGGGACAGGGCGCAATCAGCCCCAGCATTTT; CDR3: CASSPGTGRNQPQHF
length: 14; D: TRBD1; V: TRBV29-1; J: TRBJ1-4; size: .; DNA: TGCAGCGTTGGTGTACAGGGGCCCGGTGAAAAACTGTTTTTT; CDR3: CSVGVQGPGEKLFF
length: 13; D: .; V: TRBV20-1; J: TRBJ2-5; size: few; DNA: TGCAGTGCTCTAACTCAAAACCAAGAGACCCAGTACTTC; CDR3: CSALTQNQETQYF
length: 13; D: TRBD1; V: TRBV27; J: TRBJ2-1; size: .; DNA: TGTGCCAGCCGTCGACAGGGGTTCTATGAGCAGTTCTTC; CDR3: CASRRQGFYEQFF
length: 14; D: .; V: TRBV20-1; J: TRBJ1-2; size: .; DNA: TGCAGTGCTAGTAGGACAGAAGGGGACTATGGCTACACCTTC; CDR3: CSASRTEGDYGYTF
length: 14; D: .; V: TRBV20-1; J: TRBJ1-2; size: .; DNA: TGCAGTGCTAGCCTTCGGGCCGATGGCTATGGCTACACCTTC; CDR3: CSASLRADGYGYTF
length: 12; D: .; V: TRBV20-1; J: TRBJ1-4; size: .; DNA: TGCGGCGGGATGGGGGCTGAAGAAAAACTGTTTTTT; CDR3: CGGMGAEEKLFF
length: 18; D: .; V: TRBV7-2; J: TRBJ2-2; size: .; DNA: TGTGCCAGCAGCTTAAAAGACGGCGGAGGCGAACCACCCGGGGAGCTGTTTTTT; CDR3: CASSLKDGGGEPPGELFF
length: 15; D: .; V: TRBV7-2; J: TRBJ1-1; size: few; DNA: TGTGCCAGCAGCTTAGTAGCGGGGCAGAACACTGAAGCTTTCTTT; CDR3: CASSLVAGQNTEAFF
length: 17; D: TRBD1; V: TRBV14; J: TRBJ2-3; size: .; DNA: TGTGCCAGCAGCCGGACAGGGGGTCCATTAAGCACAGATACGCAGTATTTT; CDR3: CASSRTGGPLSTDTQYF
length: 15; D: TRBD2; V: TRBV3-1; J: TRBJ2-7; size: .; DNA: TGTGCCAGCAGCCACAGCGGGAGGGGAAGCTACGAGCAGTACTTC; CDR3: CASSHSGRGSYEQYF
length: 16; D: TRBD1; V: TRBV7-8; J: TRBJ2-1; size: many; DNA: TGTGCCAGCAGCCAAACCGGGACAGGGGGCAAGGATGAGCAGTTCTTC; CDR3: CASSQTGTGGKDEQFF
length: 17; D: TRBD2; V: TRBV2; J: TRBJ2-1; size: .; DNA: TGTGCCAGCACTAAACTAGCGGGAGGCTACGGCGTGTACGAGCAGTTCTTC; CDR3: CASTKLAGGYGVYEQFF
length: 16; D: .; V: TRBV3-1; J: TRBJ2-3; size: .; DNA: TGTGCCAGCGCCCGGCGGCGGGGGCTGGGGACAGATACGCAGTATTTT; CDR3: CASARRRGLGTDTQYF
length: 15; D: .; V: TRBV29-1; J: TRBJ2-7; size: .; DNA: TGCAACGTTGAAGAACTGAGGGACATTGGCTACGAGCAGTACTTC; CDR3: CNVEELRDIGYEQYF
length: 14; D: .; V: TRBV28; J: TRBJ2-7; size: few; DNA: TGTGCCAGCAGTTCCCCGGGGGTTTCCTACGAGCAGTACTTC; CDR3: CASSSPGVSYEQYF